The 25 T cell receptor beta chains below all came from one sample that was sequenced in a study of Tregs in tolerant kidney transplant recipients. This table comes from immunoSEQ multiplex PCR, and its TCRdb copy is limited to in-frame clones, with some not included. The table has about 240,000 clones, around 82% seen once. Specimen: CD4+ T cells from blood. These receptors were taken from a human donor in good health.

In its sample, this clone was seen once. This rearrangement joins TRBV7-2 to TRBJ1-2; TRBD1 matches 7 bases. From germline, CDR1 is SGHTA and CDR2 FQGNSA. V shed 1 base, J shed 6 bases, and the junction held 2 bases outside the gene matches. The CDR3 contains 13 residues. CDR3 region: CASSLGQGDGYTF. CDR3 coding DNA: TGTGCCAGCAGCTTAGGACAGGGAGATGGCTACACCTTC.

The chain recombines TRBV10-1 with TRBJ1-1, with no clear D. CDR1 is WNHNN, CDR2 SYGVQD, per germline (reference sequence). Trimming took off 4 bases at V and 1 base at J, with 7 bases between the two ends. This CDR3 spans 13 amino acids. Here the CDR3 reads CASSVMQNTEAFF. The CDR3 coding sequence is TGCGCCAGCAGTGTAATGCAGAACACTGAAGCTTTCTTT.

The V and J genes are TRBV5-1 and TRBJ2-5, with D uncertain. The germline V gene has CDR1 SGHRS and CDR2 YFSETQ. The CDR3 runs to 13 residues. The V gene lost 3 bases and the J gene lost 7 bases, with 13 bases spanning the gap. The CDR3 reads CASSSGKGWTQYF. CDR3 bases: TGCGCCAGCAGCTCCGGTAAGGGATGGACCCAGTACTTC.

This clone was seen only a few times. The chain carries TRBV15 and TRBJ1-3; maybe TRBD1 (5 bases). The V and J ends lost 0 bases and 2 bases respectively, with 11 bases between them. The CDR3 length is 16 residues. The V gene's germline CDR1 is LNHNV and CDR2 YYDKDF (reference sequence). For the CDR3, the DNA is TGTGCCACCAGCAGAGATCTAGCCAGGGCTGGAAACACCATATATTTT. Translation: CATSRDLARAGNTIYF.

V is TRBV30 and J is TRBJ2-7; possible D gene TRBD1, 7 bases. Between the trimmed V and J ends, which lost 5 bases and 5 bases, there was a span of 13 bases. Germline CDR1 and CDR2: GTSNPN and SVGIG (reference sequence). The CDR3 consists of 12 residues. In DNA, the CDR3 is TGTGCCTGGGGGCGGGACAGAGACGAGCAGTACTTC. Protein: CAWGRDRDEQYF.

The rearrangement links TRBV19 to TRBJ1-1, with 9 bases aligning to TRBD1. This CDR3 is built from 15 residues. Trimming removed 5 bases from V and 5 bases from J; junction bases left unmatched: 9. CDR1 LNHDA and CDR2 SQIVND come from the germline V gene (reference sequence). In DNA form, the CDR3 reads TGTGCCAGTAGTGCCTCGACAGGGGGGTGGACTGAAGCTTTCTTT. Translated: CASSASTGGWTEAFF.

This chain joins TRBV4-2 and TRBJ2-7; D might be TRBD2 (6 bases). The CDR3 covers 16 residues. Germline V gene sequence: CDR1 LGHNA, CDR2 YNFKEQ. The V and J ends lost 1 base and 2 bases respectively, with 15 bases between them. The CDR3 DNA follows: TGTGCCAGCAGCCAAGGGGGGGAGAGGACCCCCTACGAGCAGTACTTC. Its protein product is CASSQGGERTPYEQYF.

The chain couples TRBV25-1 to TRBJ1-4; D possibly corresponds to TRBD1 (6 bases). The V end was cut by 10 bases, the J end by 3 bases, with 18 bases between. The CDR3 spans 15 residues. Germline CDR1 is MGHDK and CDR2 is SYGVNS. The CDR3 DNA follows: TGTGCCACAGCACCCTTCGGGACACCTAATGAAAAACTGTTTTTT. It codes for CATAPFGTPNEKLFF.

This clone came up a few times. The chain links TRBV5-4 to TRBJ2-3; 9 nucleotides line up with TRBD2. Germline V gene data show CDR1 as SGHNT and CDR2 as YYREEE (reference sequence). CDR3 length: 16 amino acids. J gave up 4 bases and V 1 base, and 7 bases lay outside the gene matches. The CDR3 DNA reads TGTGCCAGCAGCTTGTTGTCTAGCGGGGAATCAGATACGCAGTATTTT. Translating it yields CASSLLSSGESDTQYF.

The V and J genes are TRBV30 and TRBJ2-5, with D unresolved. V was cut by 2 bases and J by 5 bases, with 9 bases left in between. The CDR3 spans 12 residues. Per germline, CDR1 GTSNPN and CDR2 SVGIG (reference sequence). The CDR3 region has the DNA TGTGCCTGGAGTCAAACATCGGAGACCCAGTACTTC. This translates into CAWSQTSETQYF.

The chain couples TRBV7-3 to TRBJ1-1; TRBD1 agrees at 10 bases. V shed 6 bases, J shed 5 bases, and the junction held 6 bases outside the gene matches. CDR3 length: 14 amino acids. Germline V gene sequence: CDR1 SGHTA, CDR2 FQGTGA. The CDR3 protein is CASRDDRGRTEAFF. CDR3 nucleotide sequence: TGTGCCAGCAGGGACGACAGGGGGCGAACTGAAGCTTTCTTT.

CDR3 amino acids: CASSSRAGTSSYEQYF. The CDR3 nucleotides read TGTGCCAGCAGCTCGAGGGCAGGAACTAGCTCCTACGAGCAGTACTTC. The chain uses TRBV11-3 and TRBJ2-7; weak D call: TRBD2 (5 bases). The CDR3 is 16 amino acids. Germline V gene sequence: CDR1 SGHNT, CDR2 YENEEA. The V end was cut by 4 bases, the J end by 0 bases, with 16 bases between. The complete variable domain, with remaining parts taken from reference TRBV11-3 and TRBJ2-7, reads EAGVVQSPRYKIIEKKQPVAFWCNPISGHNTLYWYLQNLGQGPELLIRYENEEAVDDSQLPKDRFSAERLKGVDSTLKIQPAELGDSAVYLCASSSRAGTSSYEQYFGPGTRLTVT.

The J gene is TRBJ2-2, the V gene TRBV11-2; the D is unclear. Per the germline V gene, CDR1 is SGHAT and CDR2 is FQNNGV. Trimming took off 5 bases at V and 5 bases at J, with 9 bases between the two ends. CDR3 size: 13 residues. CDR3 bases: TGTGCCAGCAGCCCCTTATCTACCGGGGAGCTGTTTTTT. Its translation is CASSPLSTGELFF.

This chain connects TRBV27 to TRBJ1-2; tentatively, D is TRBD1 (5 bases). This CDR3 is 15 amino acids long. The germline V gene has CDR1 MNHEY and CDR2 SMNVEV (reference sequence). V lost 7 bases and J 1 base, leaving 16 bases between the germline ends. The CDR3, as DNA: TGTGCCAGCACCCCCTACGGGCAGGGTAACTATGGCTACACCTTC. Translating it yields CASTPYGQGNYGYTF.

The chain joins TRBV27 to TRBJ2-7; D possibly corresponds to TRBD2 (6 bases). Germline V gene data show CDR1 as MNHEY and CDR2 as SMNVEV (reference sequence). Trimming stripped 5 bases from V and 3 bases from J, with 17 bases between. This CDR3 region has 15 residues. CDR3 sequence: CASSQRVGAHYEQYF. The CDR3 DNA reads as TGTGCCAGCAGTCAGCGGGTTGGGGCACACTACGAGCAGTACTTC.

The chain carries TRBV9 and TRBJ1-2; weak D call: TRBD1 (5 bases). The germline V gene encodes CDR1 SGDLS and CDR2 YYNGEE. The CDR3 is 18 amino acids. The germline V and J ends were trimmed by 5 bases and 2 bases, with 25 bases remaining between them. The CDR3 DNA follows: TGTGCCAGCAGTGCACTCCCTTCTGGTATCGGGACGAACTATGGCTACACCTTC. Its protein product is CASSALPSGIGTNYGYTF.

CDR3 in amino acids: CASTPLRGRKQYF. DNA for the CDR3: TGTGCCAGCACTCCCCTGAGGGGTAGAAAGCAGTACTTC. This chain uses TRBV2 with TRBJ2-5, with D perhaps assigned TRBD1 or TRBD2 (5 bases each). This CDR3 is 13 amino acids long. V was trimmed by 7 bases and J by 11 bases, leaving 20 bases between them. The germline V gene has CDR1 SNHLY and CDR2 FYNNEI.

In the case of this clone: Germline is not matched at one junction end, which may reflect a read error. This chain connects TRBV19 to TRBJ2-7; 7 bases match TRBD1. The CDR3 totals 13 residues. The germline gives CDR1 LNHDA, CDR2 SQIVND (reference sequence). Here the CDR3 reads CATSGQGAYEQYF. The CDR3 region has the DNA TGTGCCACTAGTGGCCAGGGGGCCTACGAGCAGTACTTC.

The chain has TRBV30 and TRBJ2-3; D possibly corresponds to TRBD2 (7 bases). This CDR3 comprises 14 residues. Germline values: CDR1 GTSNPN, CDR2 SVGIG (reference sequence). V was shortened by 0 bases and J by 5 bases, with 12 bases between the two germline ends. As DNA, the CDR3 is TGTGCCTGGAGTGTGGGGGGGGCTGTAGATACGCAGTATTTT. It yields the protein CAWSVGGAVDTQYF.

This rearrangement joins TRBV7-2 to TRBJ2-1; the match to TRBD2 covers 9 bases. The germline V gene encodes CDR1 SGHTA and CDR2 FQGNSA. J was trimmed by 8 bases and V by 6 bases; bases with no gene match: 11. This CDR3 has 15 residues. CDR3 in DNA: TGTGCCAGCAGTCCATGGCCTAGCGGGACCGATGAGCAGTTCTTC. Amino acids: CASSPWPSGTDEQFF.

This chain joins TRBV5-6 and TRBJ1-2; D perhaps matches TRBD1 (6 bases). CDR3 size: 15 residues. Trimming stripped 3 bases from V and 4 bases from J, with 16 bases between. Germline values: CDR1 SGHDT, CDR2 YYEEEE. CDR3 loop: CASSYTRGGIYGYTF. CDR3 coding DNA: TGTGCCAGCAGCTATACACGAGGGGGAATCTATGGCTACACCTTC.

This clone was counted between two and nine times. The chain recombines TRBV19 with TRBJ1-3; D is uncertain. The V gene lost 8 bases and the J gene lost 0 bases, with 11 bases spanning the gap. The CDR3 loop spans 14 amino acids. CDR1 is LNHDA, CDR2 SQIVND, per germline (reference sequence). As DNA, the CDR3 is TGTGCCAGTGGTCGCAGGCTCTCTGGAAACACCATATATTTT. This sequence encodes CASGRRLSGNTIYF.

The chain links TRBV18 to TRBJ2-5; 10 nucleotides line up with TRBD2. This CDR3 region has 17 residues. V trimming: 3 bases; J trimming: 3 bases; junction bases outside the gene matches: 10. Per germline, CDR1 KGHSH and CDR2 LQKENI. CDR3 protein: CASSPSITTSGKETQYF. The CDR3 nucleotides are TGTGCCAGCTCACCGTCGATTACCACTAGCGGGAAAGAGACCCAGTACTTC.

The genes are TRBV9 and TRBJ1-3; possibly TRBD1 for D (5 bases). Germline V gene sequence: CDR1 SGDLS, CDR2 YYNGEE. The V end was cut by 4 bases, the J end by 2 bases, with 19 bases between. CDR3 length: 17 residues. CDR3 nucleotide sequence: TGTGCCAGCAGCATATCTTACAGGAATGGGGCTGGAAACACCATATATTTT. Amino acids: CASSISYRNGAGNTIYF. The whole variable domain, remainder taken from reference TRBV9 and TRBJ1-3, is DSGVTQTPKHLITATGQRVTLRCSPRSGDLSVYWYQQSLDQGLQFLIQYYNGEERAKGNILERFSAQQFPDLHSELNLSSLELGDSALYFCASSISYRNGAGNTIYFGEGSWLTVV.

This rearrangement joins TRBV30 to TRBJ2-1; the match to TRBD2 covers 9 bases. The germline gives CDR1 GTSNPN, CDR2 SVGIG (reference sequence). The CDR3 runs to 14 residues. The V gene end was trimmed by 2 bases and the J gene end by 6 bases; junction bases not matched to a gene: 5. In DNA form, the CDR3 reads TGTGCCTGGAGTTCCGGGACTAGCACCAATGAGCAGTTCTTC. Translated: CAWSSGTSTNEQFF.